This T cell receptor (beta chain) emerged from a study of T cell responses to AZD1222 COVID-19 vaccine. As for the study in general: Second doses were pooled across both intervals (about 4 or about 12 weeks). Overall study findings and caveats: Repertoire collection took place solely once the T cell response had peaked. Possibly, clonal diversity was underestimated; donors were largely white British and included more females.

Concerning this clone: Its antigen is as yet unknown.

The method was immunoSEQ multiplex PCR; TCRdb's version includes in-frame clones alone and lacks a portion of them. The repertoire has roughly 65,000 clones, approximately 91% of them found once; the top ten carry about 8%. The V and J ends lost 5 bases and 2 bases respectively, with 9 bases between them. Per the germline V gene, CDR1 is LNHDA and CDR2 is SQIVND (reference sequence). The CDR3 is 13 amino acids. The specimen was peripheral blood, collected on day 0 of AZD1222 vaccination. The sequence was collected from an adult in good health. V is TRBV19 and J is TRBJ1-2, with no clear D. As DNA, the CDR3 is TGTGCCAGTAGTTCTGGACTGAACTATGGCTACACCTTC. The encoded protein is CASSSGLNYGYTF.